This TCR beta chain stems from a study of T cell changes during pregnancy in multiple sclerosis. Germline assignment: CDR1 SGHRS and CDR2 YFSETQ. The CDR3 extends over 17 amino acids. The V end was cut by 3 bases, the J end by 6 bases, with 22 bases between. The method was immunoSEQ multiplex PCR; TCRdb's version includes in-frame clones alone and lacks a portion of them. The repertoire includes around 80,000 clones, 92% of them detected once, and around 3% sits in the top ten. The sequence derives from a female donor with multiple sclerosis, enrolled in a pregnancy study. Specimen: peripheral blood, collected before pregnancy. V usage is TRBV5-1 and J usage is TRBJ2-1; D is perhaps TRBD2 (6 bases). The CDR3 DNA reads TGCGCCAGCAGCTCCGGAGAGGGCGGGATCTGGAGCAATGAGCAGTTCTTC. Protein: CASSSGEGGIWSNEQFF.